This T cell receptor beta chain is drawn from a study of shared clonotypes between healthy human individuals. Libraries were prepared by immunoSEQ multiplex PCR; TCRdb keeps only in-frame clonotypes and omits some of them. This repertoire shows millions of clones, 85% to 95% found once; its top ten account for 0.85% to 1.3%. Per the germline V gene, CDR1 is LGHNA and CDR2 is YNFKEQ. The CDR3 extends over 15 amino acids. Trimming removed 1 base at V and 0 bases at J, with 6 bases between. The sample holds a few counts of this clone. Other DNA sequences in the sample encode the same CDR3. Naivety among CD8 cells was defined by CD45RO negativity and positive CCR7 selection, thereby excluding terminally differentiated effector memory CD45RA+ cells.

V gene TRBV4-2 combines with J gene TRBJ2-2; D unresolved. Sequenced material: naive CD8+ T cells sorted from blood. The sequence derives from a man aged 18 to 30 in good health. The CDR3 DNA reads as TGTGCCAGCAGCCAAGGGCAGGCGAACACCGGGGAGCTGTTTTTT. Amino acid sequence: CASSQGQANTGELFF.